The 23 T cell receptor beta chains below all came from one sample that was sequenced in a study of T cell changes during pregnancy in multiple sclerosis. The method was immunoSEQ multiplex PCR; TCRdb's version includes in-frame clones alone and lacks a portion of them. The sample yields about 59,000 clones, around 92% seen once. This material consisted of peripheral blood, taken in the first trimester of pregnancy. These TCRs come from a female donor with multiple sclerosis, enrolled in a pregnancy study.

The gene calls are TRBV6-5 and TRBJ1-5; 7 bases align to TRBD1. V gave up 6 bases and J gave up 5 bases; unmatched junction bases: 7. This CDR3 comprises 14 residues. Germline values: CDR1 MNHEY, CDR2 SVGAGI. CDR3 sequence: CASSPRQGYQPQHF. CDR3 DNA sequence: TGTGCCAGCAGCCCTCGACAGGGCTATCAGCCCCAGCATTTT.

The chain joins TRBV5-1 to TRBJ1-1; no firm D call. The ends were cut back, 4 bases at V and 8 bases at J, with 21 bases in the middle. The V gene's germline CDR1 is SGHRS and CDR2 YFSETQ. The CDR3 spans 15 residues. CDR3 protein: CASSPGGAFIIEAFF. CDR3 in DNA: TGCGCCAGCAGCCCGGGAGGAGCGTTTATTATCGAAGCTTTCTTT.

The V call is TRBV19, the J call TRBJ2-7, with D maybe TRBD1 (6 bases). The germline V gene has CDR1 LNHDA and CDR2 SQIVND (reference sequence). This CDR3 is built from 14 residues. Trimming removed 6 bases at V and 0 bases at J, with 12 bases between. CDR3 amino acids: CASRLVDSSYEQYF. CDR3 nucleotide sequence: TGTGCCAGTAGATTGGTGGACAGCTCCTACGAGCAGTACTTC.

The chain's CDR3 is CASGGPGLRGEKLFF. CDR3 in DNA: TGTGCCAGCGGCGGCCCGGGACTTCGGGGTGAAAAACTGTTTTTT. This rearrangement joins TRBV7-2 to TRBJ1-4; TRBD1 is a possible D gene (5 bases). This CDR3 contains 15 residues. Trimming shortened V by 8 bases and J by 7 bases, and 20 bases separated the two germline ends. CDR1 and CDR2 from the germline V gene are SGHTA and FQGNSA.

This chain uses TRBV19 with TRBJ2-1; possible D gene TRBD1, 6 bases. This CDR3 has 15 residues. Trimming stripped 5 bases from V and 8 bases from J, with 19 bases between. Germline CDR1 LNHDA, CDR2 SQIVND (reference sequence). CDR3 loop: CASSPRDIRRYEQFF. DNA for the CDR3: TGTGCCAGTAGTCCCCGGGACATACGACGGTATGAGCAGTTCTTC.

The V and J genes are TRBV6-5 and TRBJ2-7; TRBD2 agrees at 8 bases. Trimming cost V 0 bases and J 6 bases; bases outside gene matches: 4. The CDR3 consists of 14 residues. The germline CDR1 and CDR2 sequences are MNHEY and SVGAGI. In DNA, the CDR3 is TGTGCCAGCAGTTACTCTTTCACTAGCGGCGAGCAGTACTTC. Protein sequence: CASSYSFTSGEQYF.

The table lists this clone with a few counts. CDR3: CASSWGTGRPEETQYF. Written as DNA, the CDR3 is TGTGCCAGCAGCTGGGGGACAGGGCGCCCCGAAGAGACCCAGTACTTC. This chain connects TRBV7-9 to TRBJ2-5; 9 positions agree with TRBD1. V lost 4 bases to trimming and J lost 3 bases; unmatched junction nucleotides: 9. From germline, CDR1 is SEHNR and CDR2 FQNEAQ (reference sequence). CDR3 length: 16 amino acids. Variable domain in full (rest from reference TRBV7-9 and TRBJ2-5): DTGVSQNPRHKITKRGQNVTFRCDPISEHNRLYWYRQTLGQGPEFLTYFQNEAQLEKSRLLSDRFSAERPKGSFSTLEIQRTEQGDSAMYLCASSWGTGRPEETQYFGPGTRLLVL.

The J gene is TRBJ1-5, the V gene TRBV10-2, with a possible D match to TRBD1 (6 bases). The CDR3 totals 14 residues. Germline-derived CDR1 and CDR2 are WSHSY and SAAADI. The V gene lost 4 bases and the J gene lost 6 bases, with 13 bases spanning the gap. CDR3 DNA sequence: TGCGCCAGCAGTGGACAGACAGGTGGTCAGCCCCAGCATTTT. It codes for CASSGQTGGQPQHF.

The chain uses TRBV5-6 and TRBJ2-3, with D hard to call. V was pared by 2 bases and J by 2 bases, with 6 bases between. Per the germline V gene, CDR1 is SGHDT and CDR2 is YYEEEE. There are 13 residues in the CDR3. CDR3 amino acids: CASSLPVTDTQYF. CDR3 nucleotides: TGTGCCAGCAGCTTACCGGTCACAGATACGCAGTATTTT.

The chain links TRBV6-5 to TRBJ2-1; D perhaps matches TRBD1 (6 bases). Deletions cut 2 bases from V and 8 bases from J, with 7 bases between. The CDR3 length is 12 residues. CDR1 MNHEY and CDR2 SVGAGI come from the germline V gene. The CDR3 coding sequence is TGTGCCAGCAGTTACGGGGGCGATGAGCAGTTCTTC. As protein: CASSYGGDEQFF.

This chain joins TRBV7-6 and TRBJ2-2; 8 bases are shared with TRBD2. Germline V gene lookup returns CDR1 SGHVS and CDR2 FNYEAQ. The CDR3 contains 15 residues. With V trimmed by 5 bases and J by 1 base, 3 bases remained unmatched. CDR3 in DNA: TGTGCCAGCAGCGGGCTAGCGGGGAACACCGGGGAGCTGTTTTTT. Its protein product is CASSGLAGNTGELFF.

The chain joins TRBV5-1 to TRBJ1-1, with D hard to call. Trimming removed 0 bases from V and 1 base from J, with 10 bases in between. Germline V CDR1 and CDR2: SGHRS, YFSETQ. There are 15 residues in the CDR3. The CDR3 loop is CASSLVDSRNTEAFF. The CDR3 DNA reads as TGCGCCAGCAGCTTGGTAGACTCAAGGAACACTGAAGCTTTCTTT.

The rearrangement uses TRBV29-1 and TRBJ1-2, with 10 bases identical to TRBD1. The CDR3 extends over 16 amino acids. The ends lost 4 bases at V and 5 bases at J; junction bases unmatched: 13. Germline V CDR1 and CDR2: SQVTM, ANQGSEA. The CDR3 sequence: CSVGGTGATSGYGYTF. In DNA, the CDR3 is TGCAGCGTTGGGGGGACAGGGGCCACATCTGGTTATGGCTACACCTTC.

The chain recombines TRBV19 with TRBJ2-1; TRBD2 matches 13 bases. The CDR3 length is 14 residues. V lost 6 bases to trimming and J lost 7 bases; unmatched junction nucleotides: 3. Per germline, CDR1 LNHDA and CDR2 SQIVND (reference sequence). The CDR3 coding sequence is TGTGCCAGTAGACTAGCGGGAGGGGGGAATGAGCAGTTCTTC. This translates into CASRLAGGGNEQFF.

This sequence joins TRBV11-2 and TRBJ2-1; 10 bases fit TRBD2. CDR1 SGHAT and CDR2 FQNNGV come from the germline V gene. CDR3 length: 15 amino acids. Trimming took 5 bases from V and 2 from J; bases not matched to a gene: 3. CDR3: CASSETSGAYNEQFF. Here the CDR3 DNA reads TGTGCCAGCAGCGAAACTAGCGGGGCCTACAATGAGCAGTTCTTC.

In this sample, this clone turned up once. This sequence joins TRBV5-6 and TRBJ2-3, with a possible D match to TRBD1 (6 bases). Per the germline V gene, CDR1 is SGHDT and CDR2 is YYEEEE. Between the trimmed V and J ends, which lost 0 bases and 0 bases, there was a span of 11 bases. The CDR3 runs to 16 residues. CDR3 bases: TGTGCCAGCAGCTTGGGGCAGGGGTATAGCACAGATACGCAGTATTTT. This encodes CASSLGQGYSTDTQYF.

This chain joins TRBV9 and TRBJ1-2; perhaps TRBD1 as D (6 bases). Germline lookup yields CDR1 SGDLS and CDR2 YYNGEE. Deletions cut 4 bases from V and 8 bases from J, with 21 bases between. This CDR3 is built from 15 residues. The CDR3 loop reads CASSRTVGQPEGYTF. Here the CDR3 DNA reads TGTGCCAGCAGCAGGACCGTTGGACAGCCTGAAGGCTACACCTTC.

The chain is built from TRBV7-9 and TRBJ2-7, with D possibly matching TRBD1 (5 bases). The germline V and J ends were trimmed by 5 bases and 0 bases, with 11 bases remaining between them. The germline gives CDR1 SEHNR, CDR2 FQNEAQ (reference sequence). The CDR3 is 14 residues long. Here the CDR3 DNA reads TGTGCCAGCAGCCCCCCAGGGATCTCCTACGAGCAGTACTTC. Its translation is CASSPPGISYEQYF.

The chain uses TRBV7-2 and TRBJ2-3, with D possibly matching TRBD1 (5 bases). Germline-derived CDR1 and CDR2 are SGHTA and FQGNSA. The ends were cut back, 7 bases at V and 4 bases at J, with 18 bases in the middle. The CDR3 is made up of 15 amino acids. CDR3 DNA sequence: TGTGCCAGCACCTCCTACCCAGGGAAACCAGATACGCAGTATTTT. It is translated as CASTSYPGKPDTQYF.

CDR3: CATSRGLAESTDTQYF. As DNA, the CDR3 is TGTGCCACCAGCCGCGGACTAGCGGAGAGCACAGATACGCAGTATTTT. The rearrangement joins TRBV15 to TRBJ2-3, with 10 bases matching TRBD2. Germline CDR1 reads LNHNV; CDR2 reads YYDKDF (reference sequence). The CDR3 is made up of 16 amino acids. V trimming: 5 bases; J trimming: 0 bases; junction bases outside the gene matches: 5.

V usage is TRBV6-5 and J usage is TRBJ2-2, with D possibly being TRBD1 (5 bases). Germline V gene lookup returns CDR1 MNHEY and CDR2 SVGAGI. The CDR3 spans 13 residues. With 3 bases removed from V and 6 bases from J, the gap between germline ends came to 8 bases. The CDR3 loop is CASSYQGPGELFF. The CDR3 nucleotides read TGTGCCAGCAGTTATCAGGGTCCCGGGGAGCTGTTTTTT.

The genes are TRBV19 and TRBJ2-5; TRBD2 matches at 10 bases. Germline V gene data show CDR1 as LNHDA and CDR2 as SQIVND (reference sequence). V trimming: 4 bases; J trimming: 4 bases; junction bases outside the gene matches: 9. The CDR3 loop spans 16 amino acids. The CDR3 sequence: CASSTASGSSVETQYF. The CDR3 bases are TGTGCCAGTAGTACCGCTAGCGGGAGTTCGGTAGAGACCCAGTACTTC.

The chain is built from TRBV7-2 and TRBJ2-7; 7 bases agree with TRBD1. The CDR3 length is 13 residues. V was clipped by 4 bases and J by 5 bases; unmatched bases: 5. Per germline, CDR1 SGHTA and CDR2 FQGNSA. The CDR3 loop reads CASSSTQGNEQYF. The CDR3 DNA sequence: TGTGCCAGCAGCTCGACACAGGGGAACGAGCAGTACTTC.